This T cell receptor beta chain was captured in a study of T cells in Graves' hyperthyroidism and ophthalmopathy (dated by TCRdb to about 2019). As for the study more broadly: Peripheral blood samples were taken at initial diagnosis, before any treatment was given. Prospective prediction of ophthalmopathy was tested in an independent validation cohort of under 20 hyperthyroidism patients and 15 to 17 patients who later progressed to ophthalmopathy. In about 6 Graves' hyperthyroidism patients, the study also compared T-cell repertoires from thyroid tissue with T-cell repertoires from blood. Once sampling was done, hyperthyroidism patients were given methimazole at a starting dose of 30 mg daily, whereas ophthalmopathy patients were given high-dose intravenous methylprednisolone. The paper reports TCR Vbeta CDR3 sequencing of fewer than 150 peripheral blood samples: fewer than 50 ophthalmopathy, roughly 74 hyperthyroidism and around 17 progressor patients. To identify TCR V-J signatures that set the groups apart, the researchers used a discovery cohort of 100 or so patients, made up of 40 to 45 with Graves' ophthalmopathy and some 56 with stable Graves' hyperthyroidism. The 100 or so discovery patients were divided at random into training and test sets in a 7:3 ratio. The research as a whole found: A 13 V-J signature model separated ophthalmopathy from stable hyperthyroidism, with just over 85% sensitivity and 81% to 82% specificity in cross-validation and 80%/75% in testing. No statistical method was used to fix the sample size in advance, and group allocation was not hidden from the investigators. In validation, progression to ophthalmopathy was predicted by the model with 70.59% sensitivity and just over 72% specificity, a median of approximately 6.5 months before onset. Most expanded thyroid clonotypes (frequency above 0.001) were also detected in blood, a finding suggesting that blood repertoires may reflect thyroid immune responses.

This clonotype was seen at least ten times. Its antigen target is currently unknown. Within one base of it there is no much larger clone, and no base qualities were kept. Stable Graves' hyperthyroidism was defined as no progression to ophthalmopathy during 18 months of follow-up. The hyperthyroidism patients were between 18 and 65 years old and newly diagnosed, with a disease duration of less than 2 months. The study excluded patients with uncontrolled infections, other autoimmune diseases, pregnancy or lactation. Diagnoses were based on clinical symptoms, serum thyroxine and TRAb, thyroid ultrasound and orbital computed tomography. PBMCs were isolated from approximately 10 ml of fresh peripheral blood by Ficoll-Paque density gradient centrifugation. Total RNA was extracted with Trizol reagent, and quality was checked on an Agilent 2100 Bioanalyzer. Amplification of TCR beta CDR3 regions was carried out from RNA transcripts. The TCR CDR3 was subjected to a first round of RT-PCR using the HTBI primer set and the Qiagen OneStep RT-PCR kit. Libraries were constructed in a second round of multiplex PCR, after which size selection and purification were carried out. The libraries were sequenced on an Illumina HiSeq2000 using paired-end 100 bp reads. From the authors' description of their analysis: Raw data were processed with SOAPnuke, discarding reads with adapters, uncalled bases, mean Phred below 15, or no exact constant-primer or identifier match. High-quality paired reads were merged using COPE v1.2.5, and each unique nucleotide sequence was defined as a clonotype. MiTCR v1.1 was used to align clonotypes to the IMGT TRBV, TRBD and TRBJ reference segments. The analysis included only V-J combinations with a frequency above 0.0001, which together covered around 99% of the repertoires. The TCS score was defined as the ratio of F50 (clonal expansion) to E x V (chaos), calculated using BLOSUM62-based TCRdist between CDR3 peptides within each V-J. Welch's t-statistics and random forest reduced roughly 530 V-J features to roughly 13, which were used in a naive Bayes classifier (R e1071). The public sequencing data were trimmed at Q25 with fastp and processed into clonotypes with MiXCR by TCRdb, which kept only in-frame beta chains. Every distinct CDR3 protein forms one entry, paired with its most common genes and DNA. These V and J calls rely on TCRdb rather than the paper's analysis. This sample lists 360,000 or so distinct CDR3 sequences; over 15% were detected once. Together, the top ten hold 3.7% of the sample.

Counted from cysteine to phenylalanine, this CDR3 has 15 amino acids. Just CDR3 DNA is preserved here, 45 bases in frame from base 1. CDR1 SGHAT and CDR2 FQNNGV are derived from the germline V gene. V is pared back by 5 bases and J by 3 bases, with 11 bases lying between the germline termini. The rearrangement joined TRBV11-2 to TRBJ2-6; the D gene is perhaps TRBD2, on 5 matching bases. The sample comprised blood. This clonotype originated in a young woman with Graves' hyperthyroidism. The CDR3 reads as follows: CASSKGRDGANVLTF. Here is the DNA: TGTGCCAGCAGCAAAGGACGGGATGGGGCCAACGTCCTGACTTTC. The reference TRBV11-2 and TRBJ2-6 proteins fill in what lies around the CDR3, so the full variable domain reads EAGVAQSPRYKIIEKRQSVAFWCNPISGHATLYWYQQILGQGPKLLIQFQNNGVVDDSQLPKDRFSAERLKGVDSTLKIQPAKLEDSAVYLCASSKGRDGANVLTFGAGSRLTVL.